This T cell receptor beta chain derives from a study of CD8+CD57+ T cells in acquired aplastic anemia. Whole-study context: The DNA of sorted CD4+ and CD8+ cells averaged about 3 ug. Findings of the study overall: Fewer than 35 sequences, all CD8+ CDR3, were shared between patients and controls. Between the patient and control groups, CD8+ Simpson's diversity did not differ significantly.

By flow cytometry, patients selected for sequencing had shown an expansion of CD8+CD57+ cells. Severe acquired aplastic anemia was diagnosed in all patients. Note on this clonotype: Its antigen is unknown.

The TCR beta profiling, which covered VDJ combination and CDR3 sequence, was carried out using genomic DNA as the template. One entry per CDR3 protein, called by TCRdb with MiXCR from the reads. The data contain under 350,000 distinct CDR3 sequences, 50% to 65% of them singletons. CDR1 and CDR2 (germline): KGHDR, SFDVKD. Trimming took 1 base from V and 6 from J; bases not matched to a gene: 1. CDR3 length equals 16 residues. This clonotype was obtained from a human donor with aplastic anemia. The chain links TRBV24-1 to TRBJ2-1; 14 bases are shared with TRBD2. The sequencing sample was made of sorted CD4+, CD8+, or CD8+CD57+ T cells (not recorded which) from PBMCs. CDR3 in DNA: TGTGCCACCAGTGATTTCGGGACTAGCGGGAGCAATGAGCAGTTCTTC. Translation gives CATSDFGTSGSNEQFF.